The source of this T cell receptor (beta chain) is a study of OX40 agonist ivuxolimab in advanced cancers. At the level of the whole study: Ivuxolimab was an agonistic, fully human IgG2 monoclonal antibody directed against OX40 (CD134), a costimulatory receptor. The paper covers the monotherapy dose-escalation part of the phase I ivuxolimab trial, which included N ≈ 52 patients. Among the roughly 52 dose-escalation patients, approximately 20 had hepatocellular carcinoma, approximately 15 melanoma, 9 renal cell carcinoma and 9 head and neck cancer. Intravenous ivuxolimab was administered to patients every 2 weeks at six dose levels: 0.01, 0.1, 0.3, 1.5, 3 and 10 mg/kg. Patients were allowed to have had prior anti-PD-1, anti-PD-L1 or anti-CTLA-4 therapy, and around 41% of the dose-escalation patients had previously received checkpoint inhibitors. The dose-escalation cohort was roughly 83% male with a mean age of about 60 years, ranging from 23 to 79. Partial responses occurred in three dose-escalation patients: two with cutaneous melanoma and one with hepatocellular carcinoma. Peripheral TCRbeta sequencing was intended to test whether TCR sequence diversity was altered and clonal T-cell expansion was caused by ivuxolimab.

Overall study outcomes, separate from this receptor: Antigen specificity was not determined for the clonally expanded peripheral T cells. Low levels of normalized T-cell clonal expansion were also seen in some patients who did not respond. Partial responders in the 0.1-3.0 mg/kg groups had among the lowest normalized peripheral clonal expansion, especially among CD8+ T cells. Clonal expansion of both CD4+ and CD8+ blood T cells was observed from baseline to week 6 at doses 0.1 to 3.0 mg/kg. After ivuxolimab, expanded clones were on average more numerous among CD8+ T cells than among CD4+ T cells.

For sequencing of the TCRbeta CDR3 region, genomic DNA was extracted from the sorted cells. The immunoSEQ Assay was used to sequence the TCRbeta CDR3 regions. The clones in this table, taken by TCRdb from immuneACCESS, are in-frame only. Not every clone is retained; where verified, under half of the shortfall comes from an unresolved V gene, and the cause of the rest is unknown. Across this sample there are about 36,000 clones, with roughly 81% seen only once. 20% to 25% of the sample is taken by the ten largest. From the cysteine up to the phenylalanine, the CDR3 has a length of 18 residues. The DNA shown is the 54-base CDR3, in frame from base 1. V sheds 0 bases and J sheds 5 bases, leaving 19 bases between their ends. CDR1 and CDR2, per the germline V gene, are SGHTA and FQGNSA. Patients with autoimmune disease history or receiving systemic immunosuppression were excluded from the trial. Peripheral blood for TCR sequencing was drawn from every dose cohort at baseline, at cycle 4 day 1 and at cycle 7 day 1. The samples were drawn from a first-in-human, open-label, multicenter phase I dose-escalation trial of ivuxolimab. Adults with locally advanced or metastatic melanoma, renal cell carcinoma, hepatocellular carcinoma or head and neck squamous cell carcinoma were enrolled in the trial. Before TCR sequencing, CD4+ T cells and CD8+ T cells from peripheral blood were sorted into separate populations.

This clone was counted only a few times. Its binding antigen is unknown. Base-call qualities are not available, and no considerably larger clone is one nucleotide away. Sequenced material: CD4+ or CD8+ T cells sorted from blood, taken in a trial of the OX40 agonist ivuxolimab. This clonotype was sampled from an adult with an advanced solid tumor such as melanoma, head and neck, liver or kidney cancer. The chain links TRBV7-2 with TRBJ2-2; the D gene cannot be resolved beyond TRBD1 or TRBD2, each matching 7 bases. The DNA sequence follows: TGTGCCAGCAGCTTAGCGCCGGCCAGGGGGGGCCTAACCGGGGAGCTGTTTTTT. It specifies CASSLAPARGGLTGELFF.